The 10 T cell receptor beta chains below all came from one sample that was sequenced in a study of CD8+ T cells in alopecia areata. As the sequencing template, cDNA was produced by extracting RNA and reverse transcribing it. Clones were read by immunoSEQ multiplex PCR, and TCRdb kept only the in-frame ones, dropping some. In the table there are approximately 150,000 clones, 51% of which are singletons. Sample: CD4+ T cells sorted from blood, taken at week 0. These receptor sequences come from a human donor with alopecia areata.

The chain carries TRBV15 and TRBJ1-2, with D uncertain. With 0 bases removed from V and 3 bases from J, the gap between germline ends came to 5 bases. Germline-derived CDR1 and CDR2 are LNHNV and YYDKDF (reference sequence). CDR3 size: 13 residues. This chain's CDR3 is CATSRDRDYGYTF. CDR3 bases: TGTGCCACCAGCAGAGATAGGGACTATGGCTACACCTTC.

This sequence joins TRBV19 and TRBJ1-2; D perhaps matches TRBD1 (6 bases). Germline values: CDR1 LNHDA, CDR2 SQIVND (reference sequence). The CDR3 is 16 amino acids. The V gene lost 4 bases and the J gene lost 1 base, with 16 bases spanning the gap. The CDR3 loop reads CASSRRDTDLNYGYTF. CDR3 nucleotides: TGTGCCAGTAGTAGACGGGACACGGACCTTAACTATGGCTACACCTTC.

This clone appeared a few times. The chain links TRBV29-1 to TRBJ1-5, with D possibly being TRBD1 (5 bases). CDR3 length equals 13 residues. Between the trimmed V and J ends, which lost 7 bases and 6 bases, there was a span of 16 bases. CDR1 is SQVTM, CDR2 ANQGSEA, per germline. The CDR3 bases are TGCAGCGCCACCATCGGGGGAGGTCAGCCCCAGCATTTT. Protein product: CSATIGGGQPQHF.

This rearrangement joins TRBV10-3 to TRBJ2-1; D uncertain. CDR1 is ENHRY and CDR2 is SYGVKD in the germline V gene. Trimming pared 0 bases from V and 9 bases from J, leaving 6 bases between. CDR3 length equals 12 residues. The CDR3 DNA sequence: TGTGCCATCAGTGAGTCGTCTGGTGAGCAGTTCTTC. Residues: CAISESSGEQFF.

V and J are TRBV4-2 and TRBJ1-1; TRBD1 matches 7 bases. The ends lost 0 bases at V and 6 bases at J; junction bases unmatched: 13. Germline values: CDR1 LGHNA, CDR2 YNFKEQ. The CDR3 consists of 17 residues. The CDR3 loop reads CASSQDIPRGRGAEAFF. The CDR3 DNA is TGTGCCAGCAGCCAAGATATCCCAAGGGGGCGTGGGGCTGAAGCTTTCTTT.

The V and J genes are TRBV27 and TRBJ2-5, with D perhaps given as TRBD1 or TRBD2 (5 bases each). The V end lost 4 bases, the J end lost 5 bases, and 14 bases lay between the germline ends. Germline assignment: CDR1 MNHEY and CDR2 SMNVEV (reference sequence). This CDR3 spans 14 amino acids. The CDR3 nucleotides are TGTGCCAGCAGTTCAACCGGGACGTTGGAGACCCAGTACTTC. Its protein is CASSSTGTLETQYF.

V usage is TRBV5-1 and J usage is TRBJ1-5; D is undetermined. V was pared by 0 bases and J by 2 bases, with 9 bases between. The CDR3 has 15 residues. The germline gives CDR1 SGHRS, CDR2 YFSETQ. This CDR3 is CASSLVPGGNQPQHF. The CDR3 bases are TGCGCCAGCAGCTTGGTACCCGGGGGCAATCAGCCCCAGCATTTT.

This clone showed up just a few times. The chain uses TRBV4-2 and TRBJ1-2, with D uncertain. Germline V lookup: CDR1 LGHNA, CDR2 YNFKEQ. Trimming removed 1 base from V and 2 bases from J, with 11 bases in between. The CDR3 has 15 amino acids. CDR3 region: CASSQGPDRNYGYTF. The DNA of the CDR3 is TGTGCCAGCAGCCAAGGTCCCGACCGGAACTATGGCTACACCTTC.

A few counts support this clone. The CDR3 DNA reads TGTGCCTGGAAAGAGAACACTGAAGCTTTCTTT. This codes for CAWKENTEAFF. The chain combines TRBV30 with TRBJ1-1; no reliable D call. The germline V gene encodes CDR1 GTSNPN and CDR2 SVGIG (reference sequence). The V end lost 4 bases, the J end lost 1 base, and 4 bases lay between the germline ends. The CDR3 spans 11 residues.

This clone was counted only a few times. The gene calls are TRBV11-1 and TRBJ2-5, with 7 bases that match TRBD1. The germline V gene has CDR1 SGHAT and CDR2 FQDESV (reference sequence). J gave up 3 bases and V 5 bases, and 3 bases lay outside the gene matches. The CDR3 runs 13 residues. The CDR3: CASSPGQKETQYF. The CDR3 DNA reads as TGTGCCAGCAGCCCGGGACAGAAAGAGACCCAGTACTTC.